These 28 T cell receptor beta chains originate from one sample sequenced in a study of cytomegalovirus exposure and HLA in healthy donors. Amplification used 60 Vbeta primers and 13 Jbeta primers. Measured with immunoSEQ multiplex PCR; TCRdb has only the in-frame clones, and not every one. This table holds about 150,000 clones, 65% to 70% found once. The source material was PBMCs. The receptors stem from a man younger than 45 in good health and CMV-seropositive.

This clone has a handful of counts. This chain uses TRBV14 with TRBJ1-1; 8 bases map to TRBD1. CDR1 SGHDN and CDR2 FVKESK come from the germline V gene. Trimming removed 4 bases from V and 3 bases from J; junction bases left unmatched: 4. The CDR3 is 14 residues long. CDR3 in amino acids: CASSPDREDTEAFF. CDR3 DNA: TGTGCCAGCAGCCCGGACAGGGAGGACACTGAAGCTTTCTTT.

The chain joins TRBV30 to TRBJ1-1; D gene ambiguous. Trimming took off 5 bases at V and 0 bases at J, with 7 bases between the two ends. In germline, CDR1 is GTSNPN, CDR2 SVGIG (reference sequence). This CDR3 spans 12 amino acids. The CDR3 region is CAWGGMNTEAFF. The DNA of the CDR3 is TGTGCCTGGGGAGGGATGAACACTGAAGCTTTCTTT.

The V gene is TRBV5-1, the J gene TRBJ2-1; TRBD1 agrees at 8 bases. This CDR3 is built from 15 residues. Germline values: CDR1 SGHRS, CDR2 YFSETQ. Trimming removed 3 bases from V and 7 bases from J; junction bases left unmatched: 9. The CDR3 reads CASSYGMTGVNEQFF. In DNA form, the CDR3 reads TGCGCCAGCAGCTACGGGATGACAGGGGTTAATGAGCAGTTCTTC.

The J gene is TRBJ2-1, the V gene TRBV9; 10 bases agree with TRBD2. V lost 4 bases, J lost 2 bases, and 3 bases stayed unmatched. The length of the CDR3 is 15 residues. CDR1 is SGDLS and CDR2 is YYNGEE in the germline V gene. CDR3 sequence (DNA): TGTGCCAGCAGCCCTAGCGGGAGCACCTACAATGAGCAGTTCTTC. It translates to CASSPSGSTYNEQFF. The full variable domain, with the rest looked up from reference TRBV9 and TRBJ2-1, is DSGVTQTPKHLITATGQRVTLRCSPRSGDLSVYWYQQSLDQGLQFLIQYYNGEERAKGNILERFSAQQFPDLHSELNLSSLELGDSALYFCASSPSGSTYNEQFFGPGTRLTVL.

This clone was seen only once. The chain combines TRBV2 with TRBJ1-4, with TRBD1 matching 8 bases. Germline loops: CDR1 SNHLY, CDR2 FYNNEI. V shed 7 bases and J 3 bases; nucleotides not matched to a gene: 10. This CDR3 region has 16 residues. CDR3: CASNTEPGQANEKLFF. DNA of the CDR3: TGTGCCAGCAACACCGAACCGGGACAGGCTAATGAAAAACTGTTTTTT.

The CDR3 here is CASSQGQGQYSNQPQHF. The CDR3 DNA sequence: TGTGCCAGCAGCCAGGGACAGGGACAATATAGCAATCAGCCCCAGCATTTT. The chain couples TRBV4-2 to TRBJ1-5; 9 bases align to TRBD1. This CDR3 is built from 17 residues. The ends lost 3 bases at V and 0 bases at J; junction bases unmatched: 6. CDR1 and CDR2 (germline): LGHNA, YNFKEQ.

The gene calls are TRBV10-1 and TRBJ2-1; 12 positions match TRBD1. The CDR3 loop spans 16 amino acids. V shed 5 bases, J shed 6 bases, and the junction held 8 bases outside the gene matches. Looked up from germline, CDR1 is WNHNN and CDR2 is SYGVQD (reference sequence). CDR3 DNA: TGCGCCAGCAGTTCGTCCCGGGACAGGGGGCTCAATGAGCAGTTCTTC. The encoded protein is CASSSSRDRGLNEQFF.

V usage is TRBV6-5 and J usage is TRBJ2-7; possibly TRBD2 for D (6 bases). V was trimmed by 0 bases and J by 2 bases, leaving 14 bases between them. Looked up from germline, CDR1 is MNHEY and CDR2 is SVGAGI. CDR3 size: 16 residues. This chain's CDR3 is CASSYSSTGVTYEQYF. For the CDR3, the DNA is TGTGCCAGCAGTTACTCGTCCACGGGAGTTACCTACGAGCAGTACTTC.

V gene TRBV10-1 combines with J gene TRBJ2-5; possible D gene TRBD1, 6 bases. This CDR3 has 13 amino acids. Germline V gene sequence: CDR1 WNHNN, CDR2 SYGVQD (reference sequence). The V and J ends lost 6 bases and 5 bases respectively, with 13 bases between them. The CDR3 region is CASSQGGFETQYF. The CDR3 DNA follows: TGCGCCAGCAGCCAAGGGGGTTTTGAGACCCAGTACTTC.

The chain employs TRBV7-2 and TRBJ2-1; D is possibly TRBD2 (5 bases). Germline V lookup: CDR1 SGHTA, CDR2 FQGNSA. Trimming removed 5 bases from V and 7 bases from J, with 15 bases in between. The CDR3 is 14 residues long. In DNA form, the CDR3 reads TGTGCCAGCAGCACCCGAGAGAGGGCTAATGAGCAGTTCTTC. Translated: CASSTRERANEQFF.

This chain links TRBV2 with TRBJ1-1, with D possibly matching TRBD1 (6 bases). The V and J ends lost 7 bases and 3 bases respectively, with 9 bases between them. This CDR3 spans 12 amino acids. Germline V lookup: CDR1 SNHLY, CDR2 FYNNEI. CDR3 region: CASTTGYTEAFF. In nucleotides, the CDR3 is TGTGCCAGCACGACAGGCTACACTGAAGCTTTCTTT.

This chain connects TRBV5-4 to TRBJ2-1; 15 nucleotides agree with TRBD2. V shed 3 bases and J 5 bases; nucleotides not matched to a gene: 3. Looked up from germline, CDR1 is SGHNT and CDR2 is YYREEE (reference sequence). The CDR3 covers 16 residues. The DNA of the CDR3 is TGTGCCAGCAGCTGGGGACTAGCGGGAGGTCACAATGAGCAGTTCTTC. Encoded protein: CASSWGLAGGHNEQFF. Combining the CDR3 with reference TRBV5-4 and TRBJ2-1 gives the whole variable domain ETGVTQSPTHLIKTRGQQVTLRCSSQSGHNTVSWYQQALGQGPQFIFQYYREEENGRGNFPPRFSGLQFPNYSSELNVNALELDDSALYLCASSWGLAGGHNEQFFGPGTRLTVL.

The chain uses TRBV19 and TRBJ2-1; 14 bases map to TRBD2. The CDR3 sequence is 14 residues long. Looked up from germline, CDR1 is LNHDA and CDR2 is SQIVND (reference sequence). Trimming at V came to 5 bases and at J to 10 bases, leaving 4 bases not matched to a gene. The CDR3 spells CASSGTSGRSEQFF. The CDR3 bases are TGTGCCAGTAGTGGGACTAGCGGGAGAAGCGAGCAGTTCTTC.

In its sample, this clone was seen once. The chain carries TRBV7-8 and TRBJ2-7; 8 positions agree with TRBD2. The CDR3 has 11 residues. Germline CDR1 reads SGHVS; CDR2 reads FQNEAQ. The CDR3 nucleotides are TGTGCCAGCAGCTTAGGGGGACTAGTCGCTGTC. Its protein is CASSLGGLVAV.

The chain employs TRBV19 and TRBJ1-2, with a weak D call TRBD1 (6 bases). Germline-derived CDR1 and CDR2 are LNHDA and SQIVND (reference sequence). This CDR3 comprises 13 residues. The ends were cut back, 6 bases at V and 4 bases at J, with 12 bases in the middle. This chain's CDR3 is CASRLDRFYGYTF. For the CDR3, the DNA is TGTGCCAGTAGGTTGGACAGATTCTATGGCTACACCTTC.

The chain links TRBV7-8 to TRBJ2-1, with D perhaps matching TRBD2 (7 bases). The V and J ends lost 1 base and 7 bases respectively, with 17 bases between them. The germline V gene encodes CDR1 SGHVS and CDR2 FQNEAQ. The CDR3 is 16 amino acids. CDR3 protein: CASSLEGGGIQNEQFF. CDR3 coding DNA: TGTGCCAGCAGCTTAGAGGGGGGAGGGATACAGAATGAGCAGTTCTTC.

The rearrangement joins TRBV11-3 to TRBJ2-1, with TRBD2 identical over 8 bases. The CDR3 totals 15 residues. Losses at the gene ends were 0 bases for V and 9 bases for J; bases not matched to a gene: 7. Germline CDR1 SGHNT, CDR2 YENEEA. As DNA, the CDR3 is TGTGCCAGCAGCTTAGACGGGAGGGAAGTGAGTGAGCAGTTCTTC. Encoded protein: CASSLDGREVSEQFF.

The genes are TRBV5-1 and TRBJ2-7; 7 bases match TRBD2. CDR3 size: 16 residues. With V trimmed by 0 bases and J by 4 bases, 10 bases remained unmatched. CDR1 and CDR2 from the germline V gene are SGHRS and YFSETQ. The CDR3 reads CASSLAFGTKNYEQYF. The CDR3 DNA sequence: TGCGCCAGCAGCTTGGCCTTCGGGACTAAGAATTACGAGCAGTACTTC. Full variable domain (rest looked up from reference TRBV5-1 and TRBJ2-7): KAGVTQTPRYLIKTRGQQVTLSCSPISGHRSVSWYQQTPGQGLQFLFEYFSETQRNKGNFPGRFSGRQFSNSRSEMNVSTLELGDSALYLCASSLAFGTKNYEQYFGPGTRLTVT.

The chain recombines TRBV5-5 with TRBJ2-2, with 7 bases fitting TRBD2. The CDR3 totals 16 residues. Germline-derived CDR1 and CDR2 are SGHKS and YYEKEE (reference sequence). Unmatched junction bases numbered 4, after V lost 1 base and J lost 1 base. The CDR3 spells CASSLFPSGNTGELFF. CDR3 DNA sequence: TGTGCCAGCAGCTTGTTCCCTAGCGGGAACACCGGGGAGCTGTTTTTT.

As concerns this clone: This specimen includes other DNA sequences encoding the same CDR3. J is TRBJ2-7 and V is TRBV6-5; 7 positions match TRBD1. J gave up 7 bases and V 4 bases, and 13 bases lay outside the gene matches. Germline V gives CDR1 MNHEY, CDR2 SVGAGI. The CDR3 length is 15 residues. CDR3 in amino acids: CASSSTGATYYEQYF. CDR3 nucleotides: TGTGCCAGCAGTTCCACAGGGGCTACCTACTATGAGCAGTACTTC.

CDR3 region: CASSSPGGRKTEAFF. DNA for the CDR3: TGTGCCAGCAGTTCCCCGGGAGGCCGGAAAACTGAAGCTTTCTTT. The chain has TRBV28 and TRBJ1-1; D unclear. From germline, CDR1 is MDHEN and CDR2 SYDVKM. Trimming shortened V by 4 bases and J by 5 bases, and 17 bases separated the two germline ends. The CDR3 has 15 amino acids.

This clone was found once. CDR3 nucleotide sequence: TGTGCCAGCAGCCGAGACAGGTGGAATGAAAAACTGTTTTTT. Translating gives CASSRDRWNEKLFF. The chain links TRBV6-1 to TRBJ1-4; TRBD1 is a possible D gene (6 bases). The CDR3 has 14 amino acids. Per the germline V gene, CDR1 is MNHNS and CDR2 is SASEGT. V was trimmed by 6 bases and J by 5 bases, leaving 13 bases between them.

V and J are TRBV9 and TRBJ2-3, with 9 bases identical to TRBD2. V shed 1 base and J 0 bases; nucleotides not matched to a gene: 0. Per germline, CDR1 SGDLS and CDR2 YYNGEE. This CDR3 is 15 amino acids long. CDR3 region: CASSVTSGSTDTQYF. The CDR3 DNA sequence: TGTGCCAGCAGCGTAACTAGCGGGAGCACAGATACGCAGTATTTT.

This clone has only a few counts. CDR3 amino acids: CASSYGQGPYEQYF. The CDR3, as DNA: TGCGCCAGCAGCTACGGACAGGGGCCCTACGAGCAGTACTTC. The J gene is TRBJ2-7, the V gene TRBV4-1; 9 bases agree with TRBD1. Germline V gene data show CDR1 as MGHRA and CDR2 as YSYEKL. This CDR3 is built from 14 residues. The junction had 4 bases not matched to a gene; V was cut back by 5 bases and J by 2 bases.

This clone was seen a handful of times. This chain links TRBV18 with TRBJ1-5; possible D gene TRBD1, 6 bases. Trimming removed 6 bases at V and 0 bases at J, with 21 bases between. Germline assignment: CDR1 KGHSH and CDR2 LQKENI. This CDR3 region has 18 residues. The CDR3 loop is CASSRQVSGGYSNQPQHF. The CDR3 DNA sequence: TGTGCCAGCTCGAGACAGGTCTCAGGAGGATATAGCAATCAGCCCCAGCATTTT. The full variable domain, in which reference TRBV18 and TRBJ1-5 provide the parts outside the CDR3, is NAGVMQNPRHLVRRRGQEARLRCSPMKGHSHVYWYRQLPEEGLKFMVYLQKENIIDESGMPKERFSAEFPKEGPSILRIQQVVRGDSAAYFCASSRQVSGGYSNQPQHFGDGTRLSIL.

CDR3 loop: CASSSTRESGETQYF. The CDR3 coding sequence is TGTGCCAGTAGTTCGACGCGGGAGAGCGGAGAGACCCAGTACTTC. The chain recombines TRBV19 with TRBJ2-5; 7 bases map to TRBD2. The germline CDR1 and CDR2 sequences are LNHDA and SQIVND (reference sequence). The CDR3 has 15 residues. J was trimmed by 4 bases and V by 5 bases; bases with no gene match: 10.

V usage is TRBV7-2 and J usage is TRBJ2-7; TRBD2 might be the D (6 bases). CDR3 length equals 17 residues. Germline V gene lookup returns CDR1 SGHTA and CDR2 FQGNSA. V gave up 5 bases and J gave up 0 bases, with 20 bases separating them. CDR3 nucleotide sequence: TGTGCCAGCAGCAAACCGGGACTCCGTATCAGCTCCTACGAGCAGTACTTC. This encodes CASSKPGLRISSYEQYF.

This clone was detected once. The chain has TRBV18 and TRBJ1-2; TRBD1 matches 9 bases. J gave up 4 bases and V 3 bases, and 9 bases lay outside the gene matches. The CDR3 length is 16 residues. The germline V gene has CDR1 KGHSH and CDR2 LQKENI. The CDR3 spells CASSPSGQGLAYGYTF. DNA for the CDR3: TGTGCCAGCTCACCGTCCGGACAGGGGCTGGCCTATGGCTACACCTTC.